This TCR beta chain was obtained from a study of T cell changes during pregnancy in multiple sclerosis. V trimming: 6 bases; J trimming: 2 bases; junction bases outside the gene matches: 6. From germline, CDR1 is MNHNS and CDR2 SASEGT. There are 14 residues in the CDR3. Sequencing was performed with immunoSEQ multiplex PCR; in TCRdb, only in-frame clones are kept and a portion is missing. Here the sample spans some 93,000 clones, 80% to 95% being singletons. V is TRBV6-1 and J is TRBJ1-2; 7 bases fit TRBD1. This TCR was recovered from a female donor with multiple sclerosis, enrolled in a pregnancy study. Sequencing used peripheral blood, obtained after pregnancy. The CDR3 is CASSLGQNNYGYTF. CDR3 DNA sequence: TGTGCCAGCAGCCTGGGACAGAACAACTATGGCTACACCTTC.